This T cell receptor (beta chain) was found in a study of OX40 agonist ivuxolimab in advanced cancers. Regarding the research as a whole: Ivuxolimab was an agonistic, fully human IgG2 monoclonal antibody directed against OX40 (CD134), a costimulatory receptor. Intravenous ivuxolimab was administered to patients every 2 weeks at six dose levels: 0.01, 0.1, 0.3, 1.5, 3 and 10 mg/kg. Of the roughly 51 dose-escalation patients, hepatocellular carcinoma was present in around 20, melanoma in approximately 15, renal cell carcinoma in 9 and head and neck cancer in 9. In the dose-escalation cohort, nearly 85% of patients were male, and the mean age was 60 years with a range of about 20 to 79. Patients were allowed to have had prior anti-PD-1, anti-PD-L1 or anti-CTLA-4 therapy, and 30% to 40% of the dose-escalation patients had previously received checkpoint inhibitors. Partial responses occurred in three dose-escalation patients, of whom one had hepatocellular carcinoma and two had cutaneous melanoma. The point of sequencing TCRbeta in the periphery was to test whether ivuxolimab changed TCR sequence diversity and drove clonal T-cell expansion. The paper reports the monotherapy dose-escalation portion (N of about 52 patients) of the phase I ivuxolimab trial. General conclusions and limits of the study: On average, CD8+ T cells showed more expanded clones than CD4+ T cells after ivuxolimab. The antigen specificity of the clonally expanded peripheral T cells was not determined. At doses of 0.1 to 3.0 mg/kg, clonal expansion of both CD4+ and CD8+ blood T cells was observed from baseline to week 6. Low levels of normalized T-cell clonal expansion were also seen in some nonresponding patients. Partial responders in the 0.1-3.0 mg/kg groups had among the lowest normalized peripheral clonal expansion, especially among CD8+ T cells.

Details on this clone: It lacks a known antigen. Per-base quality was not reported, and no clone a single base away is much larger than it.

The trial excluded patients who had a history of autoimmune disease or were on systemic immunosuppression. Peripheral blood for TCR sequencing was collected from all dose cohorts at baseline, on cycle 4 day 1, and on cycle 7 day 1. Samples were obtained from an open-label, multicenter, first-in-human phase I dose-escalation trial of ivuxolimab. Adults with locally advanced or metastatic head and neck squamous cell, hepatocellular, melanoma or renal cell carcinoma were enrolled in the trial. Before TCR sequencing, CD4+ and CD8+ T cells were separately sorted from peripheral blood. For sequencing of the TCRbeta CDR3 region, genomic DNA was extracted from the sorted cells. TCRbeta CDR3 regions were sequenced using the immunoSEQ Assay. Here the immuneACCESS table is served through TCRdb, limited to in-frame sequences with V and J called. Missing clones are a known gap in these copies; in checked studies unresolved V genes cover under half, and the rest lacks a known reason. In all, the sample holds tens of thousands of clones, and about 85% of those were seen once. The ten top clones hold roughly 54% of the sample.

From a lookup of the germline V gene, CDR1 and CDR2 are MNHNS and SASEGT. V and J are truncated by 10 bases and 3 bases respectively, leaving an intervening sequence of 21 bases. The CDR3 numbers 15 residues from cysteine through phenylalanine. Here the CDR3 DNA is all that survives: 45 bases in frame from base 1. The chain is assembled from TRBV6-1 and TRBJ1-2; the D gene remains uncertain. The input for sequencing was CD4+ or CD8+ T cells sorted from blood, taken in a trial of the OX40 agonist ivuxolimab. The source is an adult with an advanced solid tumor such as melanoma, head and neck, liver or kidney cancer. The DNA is TGTGCCACCCCGAACGATGGCCCAAGGGACTATGGCTACACCTTC. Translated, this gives CATPNDGPRDYGYTF.